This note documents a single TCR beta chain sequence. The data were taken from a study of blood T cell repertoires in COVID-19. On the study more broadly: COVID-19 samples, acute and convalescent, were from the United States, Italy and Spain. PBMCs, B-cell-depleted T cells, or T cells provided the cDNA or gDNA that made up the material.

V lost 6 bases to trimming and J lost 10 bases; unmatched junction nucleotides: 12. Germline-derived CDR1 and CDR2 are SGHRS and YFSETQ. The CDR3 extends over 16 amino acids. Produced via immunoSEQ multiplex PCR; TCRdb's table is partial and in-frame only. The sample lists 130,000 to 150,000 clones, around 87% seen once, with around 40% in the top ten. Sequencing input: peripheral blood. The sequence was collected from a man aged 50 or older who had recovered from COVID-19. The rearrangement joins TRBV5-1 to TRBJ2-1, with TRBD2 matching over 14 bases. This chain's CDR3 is CASTSSGGLAGVEQFF. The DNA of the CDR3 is TGCGCCAGCACCTCCAGCGGGGGACTAGCGGGGGTGGAGCAGTTCTTC.